A single sample gave rise to the 28 T cell receptor beta chains below, sequenced in a study of vaccination and CD4 T cells after COVID-19. No antigens are known for them. The Oncomine TCR Beta short-read assay was what sequenced the DNA obtained from cultured CD4+ T cells. TCRdb re-called the PCR reads through MiXCR, storing one row per CDR3 protein. The table includes around 19,000 distinct CDR3 sequences, around 70% detected once. The treatment: roughly 10-day PBMC culture with coronavirus spike peptide pools or control peptides (ViraFEST assay). The sample comprised CD4+ T cells from blood, cultured in vitro. The receptor set was obtained from a human donor who had recovered from COVID-19.

The rearrangement uses TRBV6-2 or TRBV6-3 and TRBJ1-5, with 12 bases that match TRBD1. Germline V gene sequence: CDR1 MNHEY, CDR2 SVGEGT. Losses at the gene ends were 6 bases for V and 7 bases for J; bases not matched to a gene: 7. The CDR3 extends over 15 amino acids. CDR3 protein: CASRWDRGRGQPQHF. For the CDR3, the DNA is TGTGCCAGCAGATGGGACAGGGGGCGCGGACAGCCCCAGCATTTT.

This clonotype has only a few counts. The chain joins TRBV30 to TRBJ1-1; no firm D call. The CDR3 runs 15 residues. The V end lost 3 bases, the J end lost 0 bases, and 14 bases lay between the germline ends. Per the germline V gene, CDR1 is GTSNPN and CDR2 is SVGIG (reference sequence). In nucleotides, the CDR3 is TGTGCCTGGAGGCGGGTCAGGAACATGAACACTGAAGCTTTCTTT. Translated, it gives CAWRRVRNMNTEAFF.

This sequence joins TRBV7-9 and TRBJ2-1, with TRBD2 identical over 8 bases. V was pared by 6 bases and J by 7 bases, with 23 bases of the junction left unmatched. The CDR3 is made up of 19 amino acids. The germline V gene encodes CDR1 SEHNR and CDR2 FQNEAQ (reference sequence). The CDR3 DNA follows: TGTGCCAGCAGTCCGGGAGGGGGGATGACGGGAGGGTCTCTGAATGAGCAGTTCTTC. Its translation is CASSPGGGMTGGSLNEQFF.

A note on this clonotype: The junction differs from germline at one of its ends, possibly a read error. The J gene is TRBJ2-3, the V gene TRBV6-4; 9 bases fit TRBD1. This CDR3 comprises 16 residues. Germline CDR1 is MRHNA and CDR2 is SNTAGT. CDR3 nucleotide sequence: TGTGCCAGCAGCCTCGATAGGACAGGGGACACAGACACGCAGTATTTT. Translation gives CASSLDRTGDTDTQYF.

The chain links TRBV20-1 to TRBJ2-1; TRBD2 matches at 9 bases. J was trimmed by 7 bases and V by 4 bases; bases with no gene match: 11. Germline V lookup: CDR1 DFQATT, CDR2 SNEGSKA (reference sequence). The CDR3 has 15 residues. The CDR3: CSATTPSGNGNEQFF. CDR3 DNA: TGCAGTGCTACTACCCCTAGCGGGAATGGGAATGAGCAGTTCTTC.

The chain carries TRBV7-2 and TRBJ2-5, with 10 bases fitting TRBD2. V was pared by 3 bases and J by 7 bases, with 11 bases of the junction left unmatched. Germline V gene lookup returns CDR1 SGHTA and CDR2 FQGNSA. The CDR3 spans 16 residues. In DNA, the CDR3 is TGTGCCAGCAGCTTCCATTCTAGCGGGAGTAGGGTGACCCAGTACTTC. Translated, it gives CASSFHSSGSRVTQYF.

V usage is TRBV28 and J usage is TRBJ2-1; no firm D call. The ends were cut back, 3 bases at V and 0 bases at J, with 9 bases in the middle. CDR3 length equals 15 residues. Per germline, CDR1 MDHEN and CDR2 SYDVKM. The CDR3 bases are TGTGCCAGCAGTTTTGGGATGAGCTCCTACAATGAGCAGTTCTTC. Amino acids: CASSFGMSSYNEQFF.

The chain employs TRBV29-1 and TRBJ2-5, with unresolved D. Trimming stripped 5 bases from V and 0 bases from J, with 4 bases between. The CDR3 spans 11 residues. The V gene's germline CDR1 is SQVTM and CDR2 ANQGSEA. DNA of the CDR3: TGCAGCGTTCCGAACCAAGAGACCCAGTACTTC. As protein: CSVPNQETQYF. The full variable domain, with the rest looked up from reference TRBV29-1 and TRBJ2-5, is SAVISQKPSRDICQRGTSLTIQCQVDSQVTMMFWYRQQPGQSLTLIATANQGSEATYESGFVIDKFPISRPNLTFSTLTVSNMSPEDSSIYLCSVPNQETQYFGPGTRLLVL.

The V and J genes are TRBV6-2 or TRBV6-3 and TRBJ1-2; D is uncertain. CDR1 and CDR2 from the germline V gene are MNHEY and SVGEGT. The CDR3 loop spans 12 amino acids. Deletions cut 6 bases from V and 4 bases from J, with 9 bases between. This chain's CDR3 is CASSPVIYGYTF. In DNA, the CDR3 is TGTGCCAGCAGCCCAGTGATCTATGGCTACACCTTC.

The table lists this clonotype with a few counts. The V call is TRBV4-3, the J call TRBJ2-7, with 8 bases that match TRBD1. V shed 2 bases, J shed 1 base, and the junction held 7 bases outside the gene matches. The CDR3 is made up of 16 amino acids. Looked up from germline, CDR1 is LGHNA and CDR2 is YSLEER. CDR3 residues: CASSQSMGTGSYEQYF. In DNA form, the CDR3 reads TGCGCCAGCAGCCAAAGCATGGGGACAGGATCCTACGAGCAGTACTTC.

The J gene is TRBJ1-5, the V gene TRBV30; 10 bases fit TRBD1. This CDR3 is built from 21 residues. Germline CDR1 reads GTSNPN; CDR2 reads SVGIG (reference sequence). Trimming at V came to 2 bases and at J to 0 bases, leaving 19 bases not matched to a gene. The CDR3 bases are TGTGCCTGGAGTATCGATCTGGTGACAGGGGGCGCGGTAGGTAGCAATCAGCCCCAGCATTTT. Translation gives CAWSIDLVTGGAVGSNQPQHF.

The J gene is TRBJ2-7, the V gene TRBV24-1; 7 bases align to TRBD1. Germline loops: CDR1 KGHDR, CDR2 SFDVKD. With 3 bases clipped from V and 6 bases from J, the junction kept 10 bases outside the gene matches. The CDR3 sequence is 15 residues long. In DNA, the CDR3 is TGTGCCACCAGTGATCCGACCGACAGGGCCCGCGAGCAGTACTTC. Its translation is CATSDPTDRAREQYF.

The rearrangement joins TRBV27 to TRBJ2-1; 9 bases agree with TRBD2. The CDR3 has 15 residues. Trimming took 5 bases from V and 0 from J; bases not matched to a gene: 2. CDR1 and CDR2 from the germline V gene are MNHEY and SMNVEV (reference sequence). The CDR3 DNA reads as TGTGCCAGCAGTACTAGCGGGCCCTCCTACAATGAGCAGTTCTTC. Protein: CASSTSGPSYNEQFF.

This chain uses TRBV28 with TRBJ2-2; D remains unclear. Trimming pared 0 bases from V and 1 base from J, leaving 6 bases between. The CDR3 runs 15 residues. In germline, CDR1 is MDHEN, CDR2 SYDVKM. The CDR3: CASSLWFGNTGELFF. The CDR3 bases are TGTGCCAGCAGTTTATGGTTTGGGAACACCGGGGAGCTGTTTTTT.

This chain links TRBV28 with TRBJ2-5; 8 positions match TRBD1. V gave up 4 bases and J gave up 4 bases; unmatched junction bases: 2. CDR1 MDHEN and CDR2 SYDVKM come from the germline V gene. The CDR3 has 13 amino acids. CDR3 region: CASSSTGGETQYF. The CDR3 DNA is TGTGCCAGCAGTTCCACAGGGGGAGAGACCCAGTACTTC.

V gene TRBV11-3 combines with J gene TRBJ1-3, with no clear D. V lost 4 bases and J 0 bases, leaving 13 bases between the germline ends. Germline values: CDR1 SGHNT, CDR2 YENEEA. The CDR3 loop spans 16 amino acids. CDR3 sequence reads: CASSYPTANSGNTIYF. The CDR3 nucleotides are TGTGCCAGCAGCTATCCTACAGCGAACTCTGGAAACACCATATATTTT.

This clonotype appeared once. V gene TRBV7-2 combines with J gene TRBJ1-1; 8 bases align to TRBD1. Germline V gene sequence: CDR1 SGHTA, CDR2 FQGNSA. The CDR3 length is 17 residues. V shed 5 bases, J shed 5 bases, and the junction held 16 bases outside the gene matches. As DNA, the CDR3 is TGTGCCAGCAGCGTAGACCGGACAGGGTTCGGGAGGACTGAAGCTTTCTTT. Its protein is CASSVDRTGFGRTEAFF.

This chain uses TRBV15 with TRBJ2-2; D may be TRBD1 or TRBD2 (5 bases each). This CDR3 comprises 14 residues. The V end was cut by 1 base, the J end by 8 bases, with 11 bases between. Looked up from germline, CDR1 is LNHNV and CDR2 is YYDKDF (reference sequence). DNA for the CDR3: TGTGCCACCAGCAGAGGGGACGGGGCGGGGGAGCTGTTTTTT. Its protein product is CATSRGDGAGELFF.

The chain combines TRBV12-3 or TRBV12-4 with TRBJ1-5, with D possibly matching TRBD1 (6 bases). The CDR3 is 13 amino acids. Between the trimmed V and J ends, which lost 10 bases and 0 bases, there was a span of 10 bases. CDR3 nucleotide sequence: TGTGCCACCCAGGGGAATAGCAATCAGCCCCAGCATTTT. Residues: CATQGNSNQPQHF.

The chain links TRBV6-1 to TRBJ1-1; perhaps TRBD1 as D (6 bases). Germline values: CDR1 MNHNS, CDR2 SASEGT. The CDR3 runs to 15 residues. Trimming removed 4 bases at V and 8 bases at J, with 20 bases between. The CDR3 region is CASSATGAQAREAFF. The CDR3 region has the DNA TGTGCCAGCAGTGCCACGGGGGCGCAAGCCCGCGAAGCTTTCTTT.

This chain uses TRBV28 with TRBJ1-1, with D uncertain. This CDR3 is built from 13 residues. V was pared by 2 bases and J by 6 bases, with 10 bases between. Per germline, CDR1 MDHEN and CDR2 SYDVKM. This CDR3 is CASSLPPLAEAFF. As DNA, the CDR3 is TGTGCCAGCAGTTTACCCCCCCTGGCTGAAGCTTTCTTT.

The V call is TRBV20-1, the J call TRBJ1-1; 7 nucleotides align to TRBD1. The V and J ends lost 8 bases and 0 bases, in that order; junction bases with no gene match: 9. CDR1 and CDR2 (germline): DFQATT, SNEGSKA (reference sequence). The CDR3 is made up of 14 amino acids. The CDR3 DNA reads TGCAGTCTCCCAACAGGGGCCGTGAACACTGAAGCTTTCTTT. Translated, it gives CSLPTGAVNTEAFF.

This clonotype appeared a few times. The chain couples TRBV15 to TRBJ1-5; TRBD1 matches at 8 bases. The CDR3 has 16 amino acids. J gave up 7 bases and V 3 bases, and 11 bases lay outside the gene matches. Looked up from germline, CDR1 is LNHNV and CDR2 is YYDKDF (reference sequence). CDR3 sequence reads: CATSRGAGQGGQPQHF. CDR3 bases: TGTGCCACCAGCAGGGGTGCTGGACAGGGCGGGCAGCCCCAGCATTTT.

The chain has TRBV6-1 and TRBJ2-3, with 9 bases fitting TRBD2. Unmatched junction bases numbered 19, after V lost 6 bases and J lost 3 bases. The CDR3 loop spans 19 amino acids. The germline V gene has CDR1 MNHNS and CDR2 SASEGT. CDR3 nucleotide sequence: TGTGCCAGCAGCGTCCTTCTGGGGGGCGTTGCGGGAGGGACAGATACGCAGTATTTT. This sequence encodes CASSVLLGGVAGGTDTQYF.

This clonotype was found a few times. This chain joins TRBV7-2 and TRBJ1-5; D is perhaps TRBD1 (6 bases). V was cut by 5 bases and J by 4 bases, with 18 bases left in between. The CDR3 loop spans 16 amino acids. CDR1 and CDR2 from the germline V gene are SGHTA and FQGNSA. The CDR3 DNA is TGTGCCAGCAGCCCGAGGGGGGTACAGATGAATCAGCCCCAGCATTTT. Protein sequence: CASSPRGVQMNQPQHF.

The rearrangement joins TRBV15 to TRBJ1-2; D is unclear. The CDR3 has 15 residues. The V gene's germline CDR1 is LNHNV and CDR2 YYDKDF (reference sequence). V dropped 9 bases and J dropped 8 bases, with 25 bases sitting between them. In nucleotides, the CDR3 is TGTGCCACGACCGAACGAATATGGGGAACTTCGGGCTACACCTTC. It specifies CATTERIWGTSGYTF.

There are a few counts of this clonotype. The gene calls are TRBV27 and TRBJ1-2; D perhaps matches TRBD1 (5 bases). The germline CDR1 and CDR2 sequences are MNHEY and SMNVEV (reference sequence). The CDR3 sequence is 14 residues long. Between the trimmed V and J ends, which lost 6 bases and 4 bases, there was a span of 15 bases. The CDR3 DNA sequence: TGTGCCAGCAGACCTACGGACATAGTCTATGGCTACACCTTC. This encodes CASRPTDIVYGYTF.

The J gene is TRBJ2-2, the V gene TRBV19; perhaps TRBD2 as D (5 bases). V lost 0 bases to trimming and J lost 0 bases, with 20 bases between them. CDR3 length equals 20 residues. Per germline, CDR1 LNHDA and CDR2 SQIVND (reference sequence). In DNA form, the CDR3 reads TGTGCCAGTAGTATAGATCTCAGACTACTAGAGTATACGAACACCGGGGAGCTGTTTTTT. Residues: CASSIDLRLLEYTNTGELFF.